The 4 T cell receptor beta chains in this list originate from one sample, sequenced in a study of response to subunit inactivated influenza vaccine. TCRdb processed the RT-PCR reads anew with MiXCR; each CDR3 protein has one entry. The table has around 710,000 distinct CDR3 sequences, about 14% seen once. The sequencing used PBMCs from blood, collected 14 to 15 days before vaccination. Receptor source: a man in his forties or fifties who received an inactivated influenza vaccine.

The chain recombines TRBV29-1 with TRBJ2-7, with 11 positions matching TRBD2. The junction had 10 bases not matched to a gene; V was cut back by 3 bases and J by 6 bases. The CDR3 sequence is 15 residues long. In germline, CDR1 is SQVTM, CDR2 ANQGSEA. DNA of the CDR3: TGCAGCGTTGAGGGAACTAGCGGGAGAGTCCGCGAGCAGTACTTC. It codes for CSVEGTSGRVREQYF.

This clonotype was picked up a small number of times. The CDR3 nucleotides read TGTGCCAGCAGTGGGACTCCTGCCGCCGAGCAGTACTTC. Its translation is CASSGTPAAEQYF. The chain couples TRBV2 to TRBJ2-7, with D possibly being TRBD2 (5 bases). Trimming left V 4 bases short and J 6 bases short, with 13 bases between. The germline V gene has CDR1 SNHLY and CDR2 FYNNEI. This CDR3 region has 13 residues.

The chain uses TRBV15 and TRBJ2-7; D not resolved. The CDR3 loop spans 15 amino acids. V was trimmed by 3 bases and J by 0 bases, leaving 12 bases between them. Germline CDR1 is LNHNV and CDR2 is YYDKDF (reference sequence). The CDR3 region is CATSRHPLNSYEQYF. DNA of the CDR3: TGTGCCACCAGCAGGCATCCCTTGAACTCCTACGAGCAGTACTTC.

This clonotype was seen only a few times. The chain recombines TRBV2 with TRBJ1-2; maybe TRBD1 (5 bases). CDR3 length: 15 residues. The germline V gene encodes CDR1 SNHLY and CDR2 FYNNEI. Trimming removed 7 bases from V and 6 bases from J, with 21 bases in between. The CDR3 bases are TGTGCCAGCATGGGGCGGGGCTTCGGGGGAAATGGCTACACCTTC. Protein: CASMGRGFGGNGYTF.